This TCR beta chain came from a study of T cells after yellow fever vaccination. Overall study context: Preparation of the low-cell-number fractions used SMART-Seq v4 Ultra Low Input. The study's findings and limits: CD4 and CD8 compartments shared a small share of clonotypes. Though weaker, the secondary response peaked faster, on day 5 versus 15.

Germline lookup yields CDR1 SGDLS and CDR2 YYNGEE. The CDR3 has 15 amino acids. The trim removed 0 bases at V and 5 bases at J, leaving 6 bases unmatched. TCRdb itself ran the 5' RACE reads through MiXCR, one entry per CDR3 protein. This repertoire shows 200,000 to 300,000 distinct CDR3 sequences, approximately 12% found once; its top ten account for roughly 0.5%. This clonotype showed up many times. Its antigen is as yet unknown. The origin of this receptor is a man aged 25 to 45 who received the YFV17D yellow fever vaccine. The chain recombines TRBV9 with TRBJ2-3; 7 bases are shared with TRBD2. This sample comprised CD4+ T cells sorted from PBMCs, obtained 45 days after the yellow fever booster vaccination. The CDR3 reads CASSVAGGPLDTQYF. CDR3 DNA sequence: TGTGCCAGCAGCGTAGCGGGAGGCCCCTTAGATACGCAGTATTTT.